One sample yielded the 22 T cell receptor beta chains listed below, sequenced in a study of shared clonotypes between healthy human individuals. Terminally differentiated effector memory CD45RA+ cells were excluded by CCR7 positive selection of CD45RO-negative cells. Sequencing was performed with immunoSEQ multiplex PCR; in TCRdb, only in-frame clones are kept and a portion is missing. In the table there are just over 2,000,000 clones, about 95% of which are singletons. The sequenced sample consisted of naive CD8+ T cells sorted from blood. These receptors all come from a man between 18 and 29 years old in good health.

Remarks on this clone: The same CDR3 is also encoded by other DNA sequences in this sample. This sequence joins TRBV6-5 and TRBJ2-7, with D perhaps given as TRBD1 or TRBD2 (5 bases each). Germline values: CDR1 MNHEY, CDR2 SVGAGI. The CDR3 spans 13 residues. The V and J ends lost 4 bases and 3 bases respectively, with 10 bases between them. The CDR3 sequence: CASSLGRSYEQYF. The DNA of the CDR3 is TGTGCCAGCAGTTTGGGACGGAGCTACGAGCAGTACTTC.

The rearrangement uses TRBV4-1 and TRBJ1-6, with D tentatively TRBD1 (6 bases). V was pared by 0 bases and J by 6 bases, with 15 bases between. The CDR3 extends over 17 amino acids. Germline assignment: CDR1 MGHRA and CDR2 YSYEKL. The DNA of the CDR3 is TGCGCCAGCAGCCAAGATGAGGGGGATCGGAGTAATTCACCCCTCCACTTT. Its protein product is CASSQDEGDRSNSPLHF.

The rearrangement joins TRBV7-6 to TRBJ1-2; no clear D. Per the germline V gene, CDR1 is SGHVS and CDR2 is FNYEAQ. This CDR3 spans 13 amino acids. Trimming removed 0 bases from V and 3 bases from J, with 5 bases in between. For the CDR3, the DNA is TGTGCCAGCAGCTTAGCCCAGGACTATGGCTACACCTTC. It yields the protein CASSLAQDYGYTF. The whole variable domain, filled in from reference TRBV7-6 and TRBJ1-2, reads GAGVSQSPRYKVTKRGQDVALRCDPISGHVSLYWYRQALGQGPEFLTYFNYEAQQDKSGLPNDRFSAERPEGSISTLTIQRTEQRDSAMYRCASSLAQDYGYTFGSGTRLTVV.

The rearrangement uses TRBV7-2 and TRBJ2-7; TRBD1 matches 9 bases. The CDR3 sequence is 15 residues long. V lost 2 bases and J lost 2; bases outside the gene matches: 4. In germline, CDR1 is SGHTA, CDR2 FQGNSA. For the CDR3, the DNA is TGTGCCAGCAGCTTACGCGGACAGGGGACCTACGAGCAGTACTTC. Encoded protein: CASSLRGQGTYEQYF.

V gene TRBV6-6 combines with J gene TRBJ2-5, with D perhaps assigned TRBD1 or TRBD2 (5 bases each). Germline loops: CDR1 MNHNY, CDR2 SVGAGI (reference sequence). Trimming took 8 bases from V and 0 from J, leaving 16 bases between them. CDR3 size: 15 residues. The CDR3 region has the DNA TGTGCCAGCTCTAAATGGGGGAGAGACCAAGAGACCCAGTACTTC. As protein: CASSKWGRDQETQYF.

This chain links TRBV11-1 with TRBJ1-2; D perhaps matches TRBD1 (5 bases). The CDR3 covers 14 residues. CDR1 and CDR2 from the germline V gene are SGHAT and FQDESV (reference sequence). V was shortened by 1 base and J by 5 bases, with 11 bases between the two germline ends. The chain's CDR3 is CASSLGQSPYGYTF. The DNA of the CDR3 is TGTGCCAGCAGCTTAGGACAGTCACCTTATGGCTACACCTTC.

The V gene is TRBV6-1, the J gene TRBJ2-1, with 9 bases aligning to TRBD2. The CDR3 is made up of 15 amino acids. Trimming removed 5 bases from V and 8 bases from J; junction bases left unmatched: 10. CDR1 and CDR2 (germline): MNHNS, SASEGT. CDR3 DNA sequence: TGTGCCAGCAGTTTTGGACTAGCGCCTGGGGATGAGCAGTTCTTC. It codes for CASSFGLAPGDEQFF.

The chain recombines TRBV5-4 with TRBJ2-3; weak D call: TRBD2 (6 bases). This CDR3 contains 15 residues. Per germline, CDR1 SGHNT and CDR2 YYREEE (reference sequence). Trimming left V 3 bases short and J 0 bases short, with 11 bases between. The CDR3 region has the DNA TGTGCCAGCAGCTATAGCGGAGGCAGCACAGATACGCAGTATTTT. This sequence encodes CASSYSGGSTDTQYF.

The chain recombines TRBV14 with TRBJ1-2, with TRBD1 matching 9 bases. Germline CDR1 and CDR2: SGHDN and FVKESK. Germline trimming cut 2 bases from V and 1 base from J; bases unmatched to any gene: 5. The CDR3 sequence is 16 residues long. The CDR3 spells CASSQYGQGINYGYTF. For the CDR3, the DNA is TGTGCCAGCAGCCAATACGGACAGGGGATTAACTATGGCTACACCTTC. Full variable domain (outside the CDR3, taken from reference TRBV14 and TRBJ1-2): EAGVTQFPSHSVIEKGQTVTLRCDPISGHDNLYWYRRVMGKEIKFLLHFVKESKQDESGMPNNRFLAERTGGTYSTLKVQPAELEDSGVYFCASSQYGQGINYGYTFGSGTRLTVV.

On this clone itself: No DNA is shown, since the ends of the CDR3 on it are uncertain; the CDR3 is the one TCRdb lists. V is TRBV27 and J is TRBJ1-6. Germline V gives CDR1 MNHEY, CDR2 SMNVEV (reference sequence). A total of 16 residues make up the CDR3, ends included. CDR3: CASSSVRGTSISPLHF.

This chain uses TRBV27 with TRBJ2-7; 11 nucleotides match TRBD2. With V trimmed by 4 bases and J by 4 bases, 9 bases remained unmatched. Germline V gene sequence: CDR1 MNHEY, CDR2 SMNVEV (reference sequence). CDR3 length: 16 amino acids. The CDR3, as DNA: TGTGCCAGCAGTTCTCTAGCGGGAGGCCCTCCTTACGAGCAGTACTTC. Amino acid sequence: CASSSLAGGPPYEQYF.

The rearrangement joins TRBV28 to TRBJ1-5; possibly TRBD1 for D (6 bases). V dropped 8 bases and J dropped 0 bases, with 17 bases sitting between them. The CDR3 totals 16 residues. Germline V CDR1 and CDR2: MDHEN, SYDVKM. CDR3 coding DNA: TGTGCCAGCCGAGCCTCCTACAGGGATAGCAATCAGCCCCAGCATTTT. This sequence encodes CASRASYRDSNQPQHF.

The CDR3 protein is CASSEPLADSSYEQYF. Written as DNA, the CDR3 is TGTGCCAGCAGTGAACCCCTCGCGGACAGCTCCTACGAGCAGTACTTC. V gene TRBV6-1 combines with J gene TRBJ2-7; tentative D call: TRBD1 (6 bases). CDR1 MNHNS and CDR2 SASEGT come from the germline V gene. The CDR3 is made up of 16 amino acids. V was pared by 2 bases and J by 0 bases, with 14 bases between.

This sequence joins TRBV6-5 and TRBJ1-2, with a possible D match to TRBD1 (6 bases). Germline assignment: CDR1 MNHEY and CDR2 SVGAGI. This CDR3 comprises 14 residues. V shed 6 bases and J shed 2 bases, with 13 bases lying between them. This CDR3 reads CASRKGGSNYGYTF. For the CDR3, the DNA is TGTGCCAGCAGAAAAGGGGGGTCCAACTATGGCTACACCTTC.

This sequence joins TRBV9 and TRBJ2-5; no clear D gene. Germline V lookup: CDR1 SGDLS, CDR2 YYNGEE. V lost 3 bases, J lost 1 base, and 7 bases lay in between. This CDR3 is 13 amino acids long. This CDR3 reads CASSAGSQETQYF. Written as DNA, the CDR3 is TGTGCCAGCAGCGCCGGCTCCCAAGAGACCCAGTACTTC.

The chain's CDR3 is CASSLLMANEQFF. The CDR3 DNA follows: TGTGCCAGCAGCCTCCTGATGGCCAATGAGCAGTTCTTC. The chain joins TRBV5-6 to TRBJ2-1; D unresolved. CDR1 is SGHDT and CDR2 is YYEEEE in the germline V gene. Between the trimmed V and J ends, which lost 4 bases and 6 bases, there was a span of 11 bases. The CDR3 is 13 residues long.

On this clone itself: The same CDR3 arises from other DNA sequences in this sample as well. The chain joins TRBV19 to TRBJ2-7, with D possibly being TRBD2 (5 bases). The germline V gene encodes CDR1 LNHDA and CDR2 SQIVND (reference sequence). The V end lost 2 bases, the J end lost 1 base, and 9 bases lay between the germline ends. The CDR3 has 14 amino acids. The CDR3: CASSISGASYEQYF. The CDR3 nucleotides read TGTGCCAGTAGTATAAGCGGCGCTTCCTACGAGCAGTACTTC.

The chain employs TRBV7-8 and TRBJ2-1, with D uncertain. The V end lost 5 bases, the J end lost 3 bases, and 14 bases lay between the germline ends. CDR1 and CDR2 (germline): SGHVS, FQNEAQ. The CDR3 extends over 15 amino acids. CDR3 in DNA: TGTGCCAGCAGCGATAACGCAGGTCACTACAATGAGCAGTTCTTC. Protein product: CASSDNAGHYNEQFF.

This chain joins TRBV4-2 and TRBJ1-3; D possibly corresponds to TRBD1 (6 bases). The CDR3 totals 17 residues. Trimming stripped 5 bases from V and 2 bases from J, with 19 bases between. CDR1 is LGHNA, CDR2 YNFKEQ, per germline. The DNA of the CDR3 is TGTGCCAGCAGCGAATCTTACAGGGCCCAGCCTGGAAACACCATATATTTT. This encodes CASSESYRAQPGNTIYF.

This chain uses TRBV5-4 with TRBJ2-7, with D perhaps TRBD1 (6 bases). The CDR3 is 14 amino acids. Germline CDR1 reads SGHNT; CDR2 reads YYREEE (reference sequence). The V end lost 2 bases, the J end lost 2 bases, and 11 bases lay between the germline ends. This chain's CDR3 is CASSLQGPTYEQYF. CDR3 nucleotide sequence: TGTGCCAGCAGCTTACAGGGACCAACCTACGAGCAGTACTTC.

Here the CDR3 DNA reads TGTGCCAGTAGTCTGGCGGGAGCGTGGGAGACCCAGTACTTC. As protein: CASSLAGAWETQYF. The chain links TRBV19 to TRBJ2-5, with 7 positions matching TRBD2. The CDR3 covers 14 residues. Germline V lookup: CDR1 LNHDA, CDR2 SQIVND (reference sequence). V shed 5 bases, J shed 5 bases, and the junction held 8 bases outside the gene matches.

The chain joins TRBV9 to TRBJ1-3; D is unclear. In germline, CDR1 is SGDLS, CDR2 YYNGEE. The CDR3 runs to 15 residues. V gave up 0 bases and J gave up 0 bases, with 7 bases separating them. The CDR3 is CASSVEWSSGNTIYF. The DNA for the CDR3 is TGTGCCAGCAGCGTAGAGTGGAGCTCTGGAAACACCATATATTTT.